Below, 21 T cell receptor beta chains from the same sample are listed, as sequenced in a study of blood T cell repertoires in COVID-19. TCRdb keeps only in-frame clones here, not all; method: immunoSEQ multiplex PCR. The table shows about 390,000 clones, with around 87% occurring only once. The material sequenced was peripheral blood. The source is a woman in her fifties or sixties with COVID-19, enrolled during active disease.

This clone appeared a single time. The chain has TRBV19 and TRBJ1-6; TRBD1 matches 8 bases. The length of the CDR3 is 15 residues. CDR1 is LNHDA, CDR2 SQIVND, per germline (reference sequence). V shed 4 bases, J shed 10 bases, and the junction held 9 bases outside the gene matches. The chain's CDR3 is CASSTAGGVGSPLHF. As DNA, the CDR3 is TGTGCCAGTAGTACCGCAGGGGGCGTTGGCTCACCCCTCCACTTT.

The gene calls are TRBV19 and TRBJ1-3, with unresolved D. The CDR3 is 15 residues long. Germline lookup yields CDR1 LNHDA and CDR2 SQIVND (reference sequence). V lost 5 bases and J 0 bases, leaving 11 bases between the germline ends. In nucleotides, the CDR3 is TGTGCCAGTAGTTCTCTGGAGATCTCTGGAAACACCATATATTTT. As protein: CASSSLEISGNTIYF.

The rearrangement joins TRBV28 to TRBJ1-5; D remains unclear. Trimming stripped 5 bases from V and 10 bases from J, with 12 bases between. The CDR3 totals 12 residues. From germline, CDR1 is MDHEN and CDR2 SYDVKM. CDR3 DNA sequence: TGTGCCAGCAGTACGGTATCACTCCCCCAGCATTTT. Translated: CASSTVSLPQHF. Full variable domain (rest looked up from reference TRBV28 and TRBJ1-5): DVKVTQSSRYLVKRTGEKVFLECVQDMDHENMFWYRQDPGLGLRLIYFSYDVKMKEKGDIPEGYSVSREKKERFSLILESASTNQTSMYLCASSTVSLPQHFGDGTRLSIL.

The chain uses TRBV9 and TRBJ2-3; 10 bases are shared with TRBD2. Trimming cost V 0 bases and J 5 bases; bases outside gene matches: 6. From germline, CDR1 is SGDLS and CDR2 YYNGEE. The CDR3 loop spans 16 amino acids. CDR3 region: CASSVAASGGIDTQYF. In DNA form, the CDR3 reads TGTGCCAGCAGCGTAGCGGCTAGCGGGGGTATAGATACGCAGTATTTT.

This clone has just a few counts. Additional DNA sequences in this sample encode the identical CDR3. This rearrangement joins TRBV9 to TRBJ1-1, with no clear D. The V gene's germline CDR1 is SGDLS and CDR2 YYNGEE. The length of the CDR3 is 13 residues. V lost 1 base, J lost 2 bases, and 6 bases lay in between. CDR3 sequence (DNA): TGTGCCAGCAGCGTACGGGGAAACACTGAAGCTTTCTTT. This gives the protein CASSVRGNTEAFF.

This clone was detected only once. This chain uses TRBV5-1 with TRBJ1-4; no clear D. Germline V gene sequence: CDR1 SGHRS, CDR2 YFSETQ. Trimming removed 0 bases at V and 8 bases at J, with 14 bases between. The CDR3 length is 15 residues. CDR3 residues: CASSLGQMAGEKLFF. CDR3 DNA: TGCGCCAGCAGCTTGGGACAAATGGCGGGGGAAAAACTGTTTTTT.

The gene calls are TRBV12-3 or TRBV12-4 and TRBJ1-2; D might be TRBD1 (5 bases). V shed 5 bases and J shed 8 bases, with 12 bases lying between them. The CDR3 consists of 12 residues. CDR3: CASSQGFQGYTF. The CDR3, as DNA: TGTGCCAGCAGTCAGGGATTTCAGGGCTACACCTTC.

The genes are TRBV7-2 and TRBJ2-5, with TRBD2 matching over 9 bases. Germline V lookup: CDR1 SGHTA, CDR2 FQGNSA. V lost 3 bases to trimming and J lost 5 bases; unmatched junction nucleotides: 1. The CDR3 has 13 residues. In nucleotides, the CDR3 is TGTGCCAGCAGCTTCGGACTAGCGGAGACCCAGTACTTC. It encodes CASSFGLAETQYF.

For the CDR3, the DNA is TGCGCCAGCAGCTTGACATCCGGGACAGGGGCTTCTGGAAACACCATATATTTT. It translates to CASSLTSGTGASGNTIYF. The chain carries TRBV5-1 and TRBJ1-3, with 10 nucleotides matching TRBD1. CDR1 SGHRS and CDR2 YFSETQ come from the germline V gene. CDR3 length equals 18 residues. V lost 1 base to trimming and J lost 1 base; unmatched junction nucleotides: 8. Complete variable domain (other parts from reference TRBV5-1 and TRBJ1-3): KAGVTQTPRYLIKTRGQQVTLSCSPISGHRSVSWYQQTPGQGLQFLFEYFSETQRNKGNFPGRFSGRQFSNSRSEMNVSTLELGDSALYLCASSLTSGTGASGNTIYFGEGSWLTVV.

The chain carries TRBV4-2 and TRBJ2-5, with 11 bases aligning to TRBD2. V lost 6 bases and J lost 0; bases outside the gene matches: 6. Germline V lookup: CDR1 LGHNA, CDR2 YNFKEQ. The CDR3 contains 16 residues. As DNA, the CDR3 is TGTGCCAGCAGGGGACTAGCGGCTAAAAACCAAGAGACCCAGTACTTC. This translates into CASRGLAAKNQETQYF.

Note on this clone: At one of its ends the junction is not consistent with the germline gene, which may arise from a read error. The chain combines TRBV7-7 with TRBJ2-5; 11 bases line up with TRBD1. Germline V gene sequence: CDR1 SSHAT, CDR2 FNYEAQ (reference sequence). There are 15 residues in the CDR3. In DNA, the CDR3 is TGTGCTAGCAGCTTAGGACAGGGGGCCGCGGAGACCCAGTACTTC. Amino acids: CASSLGQGAAETQYF.

The CDR3 here is CASTARDRGHEQYF. In DNA, the CDR3 is TGTGCCAGCACTGCTCGGGACAGGGGCCACGAGCAGTACTTC. This chain joins TRBV28 and TRBJ2-7, with 10 bases that match TRBD1. Germline CDR1 MDHEN, CDR2 SYDVKM. There are 14 residues in the CDR3. Unmatched junction bases numbered 8, after V lost 7 bases and J lost 5 bases.

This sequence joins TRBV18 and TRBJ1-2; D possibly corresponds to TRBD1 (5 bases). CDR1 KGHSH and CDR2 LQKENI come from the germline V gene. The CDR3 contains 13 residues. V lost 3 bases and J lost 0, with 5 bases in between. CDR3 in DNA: TGTGCCAGCTCACCGACAGCTAACTATGGCTACACCTTC. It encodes CASSPTANYGYTF.

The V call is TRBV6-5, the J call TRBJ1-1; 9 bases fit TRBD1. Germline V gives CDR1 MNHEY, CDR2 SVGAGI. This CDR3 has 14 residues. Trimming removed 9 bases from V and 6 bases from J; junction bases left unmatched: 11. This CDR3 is CASTGGLGFSEAFF. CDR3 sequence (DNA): TGTGCCAGTACAGGGGGCTTAGGTTTCTCTGAAGCTTTCTTT.

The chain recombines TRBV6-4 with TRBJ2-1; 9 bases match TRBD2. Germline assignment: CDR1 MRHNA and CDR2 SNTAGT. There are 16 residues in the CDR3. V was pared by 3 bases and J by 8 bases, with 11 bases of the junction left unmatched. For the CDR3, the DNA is TGTGCCAGCAGTGAAAGGTCGACTAGCGGTATCTATGAGCAGTTCTTC. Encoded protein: CASSERSTSGIYEQFF.

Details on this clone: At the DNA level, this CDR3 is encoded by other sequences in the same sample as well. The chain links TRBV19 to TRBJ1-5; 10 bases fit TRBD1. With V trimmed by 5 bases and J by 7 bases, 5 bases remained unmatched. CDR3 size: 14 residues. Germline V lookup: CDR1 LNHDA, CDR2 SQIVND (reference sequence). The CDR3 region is CASSRDRGRQPQHF. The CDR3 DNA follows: TGTGCCAGTAGTCGGGACAGGGGACGGCAGCCCCAGCATTTT. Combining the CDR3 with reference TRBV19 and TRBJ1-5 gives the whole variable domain DGGITQSPKYLFRKEGQNVTLSCEQNLNHDAMYWYRQDPGQGLRLIYYSQIVNDFQKGDIAEGYSVSREKKESFPLTVTSAQKNPTAFYLCASSRDRGRQPQHFGDGTRLSIL.

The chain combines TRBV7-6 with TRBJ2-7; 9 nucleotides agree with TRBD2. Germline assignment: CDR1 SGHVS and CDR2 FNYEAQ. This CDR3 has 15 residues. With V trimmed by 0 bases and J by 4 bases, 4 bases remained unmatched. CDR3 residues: CASSLANAGGYEQYF. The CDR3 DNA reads TGTGCCAGCAGCTTAGCGAACGCGGGGGGGTACGAGCAGTACTTC. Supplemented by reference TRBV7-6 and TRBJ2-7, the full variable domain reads GAGVSQSPRYKVTKRGQDVALRCDPISGHVSLYWYRQALGQGPEFLTYFNYEAQQDKSGLPNDRFSAERPEGSISTLTIQRTEQRDSAMYRCASSLANAGGYEQYFGPGTRLTVT.

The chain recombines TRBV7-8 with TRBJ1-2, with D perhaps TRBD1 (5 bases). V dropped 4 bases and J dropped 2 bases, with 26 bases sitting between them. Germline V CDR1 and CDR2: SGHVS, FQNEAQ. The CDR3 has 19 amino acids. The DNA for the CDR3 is TGTGCCAGCAGCTCGAATGGGGCTATCGTCCGGGAGGGGAACTATGGCTACACCTTC. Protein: CASSSNGAIVREGNYGYTF.

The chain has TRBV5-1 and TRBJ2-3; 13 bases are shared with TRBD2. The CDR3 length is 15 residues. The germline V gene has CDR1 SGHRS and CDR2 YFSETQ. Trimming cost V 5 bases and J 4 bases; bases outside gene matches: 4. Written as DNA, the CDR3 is TGCGCCAGCAGACTAGCGGGGGGGCAACCAGATACGCAGTATTTT. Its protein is CASRLAGGQPDTQYF. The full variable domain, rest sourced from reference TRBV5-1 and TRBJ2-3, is KAGVTQTPRYLIKTRGQQVTLSCSPISGHRSVSWYQQTPGQGLQFLFEYFSETQRNKGNFPGRFSGRQFSNSRSEMNVSTLELGDSALYLCASRLAGGQPDTQYFGPGTRLTVL.

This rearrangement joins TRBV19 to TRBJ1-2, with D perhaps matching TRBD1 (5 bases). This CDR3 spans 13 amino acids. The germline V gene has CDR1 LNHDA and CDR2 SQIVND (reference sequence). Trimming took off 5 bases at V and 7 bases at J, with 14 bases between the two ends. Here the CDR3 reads CASSQDTTRGYTF. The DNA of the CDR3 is TGTGCCAGTAGTCAGGACACCACGCGTGGCTACACCTTC. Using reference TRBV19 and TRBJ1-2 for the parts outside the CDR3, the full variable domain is DGGITQSPKYLFRKEGQNVTLSCEQNLNHDAMYWYRQDPGQGLRLIYYSQIVNDFQKGDIAEGYSVSREKKESFPLTVTSAQKNPTAFYLCASSQDTTRGYTFGSGTRLTVV.

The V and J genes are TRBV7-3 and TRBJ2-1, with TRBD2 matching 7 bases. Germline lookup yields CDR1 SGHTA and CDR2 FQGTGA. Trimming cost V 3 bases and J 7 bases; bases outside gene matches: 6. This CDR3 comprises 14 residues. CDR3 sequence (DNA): TGTGCCAGCAGCTTGGGGCGGGGGAGGAATGAGCAGTTCTTC. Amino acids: CASSLGRGRNEQFF.